This TCR beta chain derives from a study of early T cells in non-severe SARS-CoV-2 infection (dated by TCRdb to 2020 to 2022). Describing the broader study: Because TCR sequencing relied on bulk RNA taken from unsorted whole blood, pairing of alpha and beta chains was not possible.

Set within a cohort of healthcare workers in London, UK, this nested case-control study involved weekly PCR testing of nasopharyngeal swabs along with blood sampling. Between 23 and 31 March 2020, the week of the UK lockdown, healthcare workers were enrolled and then followed up weekly for as long as 16 weeks. The research as a whole found: VDJdb matching was skewed toward anti-spike CD8 responses, so virus-specific expansions were likely underestimated and private and CD4 specificities were missed.

Concerning this clonotype itself: Its recognized antigen is unknown. Base qualities are missing; no much larger clone stands one base away.

Receptor libraries were prepared by 5' RACE. Sequencer: NextSeq 500. Unique molecular identifiers were attached to individual cDNA molecules in the TCR library protocol so that sequencing error and PCR bias could be corrected. Both TCR alpha and beta chains were sequenced, and tight co-correlation was observed between alpha and beta sequence abundances in each sample. Concerning the study's data processing: Decombinator V4 was used to perform V gene, J gene and CDR3 annotation of TCR sequences. TCRs were defined as expanded if a significant change between any two time points was detected under a Poisson model with p below 0.0001. TCR abundances were normalised to the total number of TCRs sequenced per sample and were expressed as counts per million. VDJdb, accessed 1 November 2021, was searched for CMV, EBV and SARS-CoV-2 annotated TCRs, excluding TCRs annotated for multiple antigens. TCRdb reworked the public reads: Q25 trimming with fastp, MiXCR clone assembly, productive beta chains retained. Under each unique CDR3 protein, matching rows form one entry showing the most common genes and DNA. The V and J calls were determined by TCRdb, not by the authors. Within this sample are roughly 63,000 distinct CDR3 sequences, with around 13% of them counted one time only. Of the sample, approximately 4.8% falls within the top ten clones.

The specimen was whole blood. The sequence was obtained from an adult who was a healthcare worker with PCR-confirmed SARS-CoV-2 infection or an uninfected control (not recorded which).

The CDR3 amino acid sequence is: CSVEDRGGTYEQYF. The nucleotides are TGCAGCGTTGAAGACCGTGGGGGGACCTACGAGCAGTACTTC. The chain is encoded by TRBV29-1 joined to TRBJ2-7; TRBD2 might be the D gene, on 6 matching bases. The V and J ends are trimmed by 0 bases and 2 bases, leaving 11 bases between them. Taken from the germline V gene, the CDR1 and CDR2 loops are SQVTM and ANQGSEA. The CDR3 has 14 amino acids, counting the end cysteine and phenylalanine. The retained sequence is limited to the CDR3, 42 bases, with the frame set at the first base.